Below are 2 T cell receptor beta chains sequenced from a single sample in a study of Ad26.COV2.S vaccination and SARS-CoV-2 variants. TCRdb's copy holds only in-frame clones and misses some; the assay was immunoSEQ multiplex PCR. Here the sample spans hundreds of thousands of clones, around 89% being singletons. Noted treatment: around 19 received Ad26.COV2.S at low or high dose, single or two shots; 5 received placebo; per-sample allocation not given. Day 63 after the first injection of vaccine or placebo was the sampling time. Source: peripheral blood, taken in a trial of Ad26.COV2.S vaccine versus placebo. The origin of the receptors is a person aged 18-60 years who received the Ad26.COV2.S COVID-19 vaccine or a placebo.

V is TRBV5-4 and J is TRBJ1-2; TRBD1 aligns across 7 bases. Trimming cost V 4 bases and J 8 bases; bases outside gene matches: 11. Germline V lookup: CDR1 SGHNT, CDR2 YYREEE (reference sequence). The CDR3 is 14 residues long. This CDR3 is CASSAGTDRRGYTF. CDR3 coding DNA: TGTGCCAGCAGCGCTGGGACAGATCGAAGAGGCTACACCTTC.

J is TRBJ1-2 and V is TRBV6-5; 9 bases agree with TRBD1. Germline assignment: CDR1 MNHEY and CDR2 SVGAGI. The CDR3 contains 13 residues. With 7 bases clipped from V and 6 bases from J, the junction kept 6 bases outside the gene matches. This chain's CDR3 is CASTGQGRHGYTF. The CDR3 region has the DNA TGTGCCAGCACCGGACAGGGGAGGCATGGCTACACCTTC.